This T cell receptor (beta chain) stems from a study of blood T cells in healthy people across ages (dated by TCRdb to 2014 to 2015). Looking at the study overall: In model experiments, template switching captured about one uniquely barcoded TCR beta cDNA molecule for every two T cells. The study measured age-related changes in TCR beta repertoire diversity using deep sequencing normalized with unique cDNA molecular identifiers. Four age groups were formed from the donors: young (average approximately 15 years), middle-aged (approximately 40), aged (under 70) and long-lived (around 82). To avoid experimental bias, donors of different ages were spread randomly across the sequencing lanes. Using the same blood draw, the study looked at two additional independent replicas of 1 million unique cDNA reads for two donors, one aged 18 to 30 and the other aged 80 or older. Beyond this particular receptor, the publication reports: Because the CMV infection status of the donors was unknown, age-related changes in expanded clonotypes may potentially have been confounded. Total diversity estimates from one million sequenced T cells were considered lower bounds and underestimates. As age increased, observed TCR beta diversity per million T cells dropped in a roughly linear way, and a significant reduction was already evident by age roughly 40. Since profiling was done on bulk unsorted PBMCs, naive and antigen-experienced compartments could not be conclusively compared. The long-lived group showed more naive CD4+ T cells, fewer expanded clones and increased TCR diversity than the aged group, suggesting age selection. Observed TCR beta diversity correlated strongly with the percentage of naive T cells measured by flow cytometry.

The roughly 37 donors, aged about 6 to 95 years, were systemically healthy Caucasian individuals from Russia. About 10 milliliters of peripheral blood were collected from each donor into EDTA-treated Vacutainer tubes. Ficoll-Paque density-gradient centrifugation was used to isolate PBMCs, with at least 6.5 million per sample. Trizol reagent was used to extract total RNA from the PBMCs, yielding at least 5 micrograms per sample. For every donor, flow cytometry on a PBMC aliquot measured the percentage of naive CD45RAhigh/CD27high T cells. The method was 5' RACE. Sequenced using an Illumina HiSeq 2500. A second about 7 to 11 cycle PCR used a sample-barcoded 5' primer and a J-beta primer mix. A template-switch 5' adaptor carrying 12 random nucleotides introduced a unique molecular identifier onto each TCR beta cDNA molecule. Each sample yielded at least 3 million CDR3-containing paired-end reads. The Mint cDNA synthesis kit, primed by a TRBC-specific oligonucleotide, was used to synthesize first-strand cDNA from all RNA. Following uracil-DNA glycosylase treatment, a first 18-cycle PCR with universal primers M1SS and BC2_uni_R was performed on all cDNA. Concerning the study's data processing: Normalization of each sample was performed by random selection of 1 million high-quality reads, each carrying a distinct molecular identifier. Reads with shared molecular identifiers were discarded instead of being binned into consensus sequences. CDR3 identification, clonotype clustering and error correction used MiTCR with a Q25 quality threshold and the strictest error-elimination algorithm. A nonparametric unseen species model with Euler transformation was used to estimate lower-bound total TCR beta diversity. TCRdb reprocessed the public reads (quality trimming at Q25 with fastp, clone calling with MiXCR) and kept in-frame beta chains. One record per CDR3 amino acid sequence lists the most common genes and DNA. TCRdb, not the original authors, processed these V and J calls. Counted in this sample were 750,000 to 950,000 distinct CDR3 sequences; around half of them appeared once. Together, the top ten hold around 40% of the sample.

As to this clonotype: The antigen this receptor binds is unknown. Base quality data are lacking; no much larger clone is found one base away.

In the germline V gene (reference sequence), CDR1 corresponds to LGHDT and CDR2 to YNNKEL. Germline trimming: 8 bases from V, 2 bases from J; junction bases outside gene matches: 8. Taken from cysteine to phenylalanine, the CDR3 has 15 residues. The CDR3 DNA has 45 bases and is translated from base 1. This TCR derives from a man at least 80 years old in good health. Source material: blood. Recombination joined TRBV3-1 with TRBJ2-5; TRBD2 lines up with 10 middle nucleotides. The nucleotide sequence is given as TGTGCCAGCTCACTAGCGGGAATCGGGCAAGAGACCCAGTACTTC. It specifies CASSLAGIGQETQYF.